Each of the 9 T cell receptor beta chains below was sequenced from the same sample in a study of CD8 T cells in ankylosing spondylitis. Findings and caveats of the study: Roughly eight highly homologous variants made up a TCR beta motif that seemed to typify ankylosing spondylitis blood.

In TCRdb, the 5' RACE reads were re-called with MiXCR into one record per CDR3 protein. Here the sample spans over 600,000 distinct CDR3 sequences, 15% to 20% being singletons. No antigen has been assigned to these receptors. Sequenced: blood, either unsorted or a sorted T cell fraction (not recorded which). These receptors all come from a male donor with ankylosing spondylitis.

The J gene is TRBJ2-7, the V gene TRBV27; D uncertain. Trimming shortened V by 0 bases and J by 3 bases, and 9 bases separated the two germline ends. The CDR3 totals 14 residues. In germline, CDR1 is MNHEY, CDR2 SMNVEV (reference sequence). CDR3 DNA sequence: TGTGCCAGCAGTTTATCGAGGTTAAACTACGAGCAGTACTTC. It is translated as CASSLSRLNYEQYF.

The chain combines TRBV5-8 with TRBJ2-1; TRBD1 is a possible D gene (7 bases). The V and J ends lost 4 bases and 5 bases respectively, with 19 bases between them. The germline CDR1 and CDR2 sequences are SGHTS and YDEGEE. This CDR3 is built from 16 residues. CDR3 loop: CASSGGMIQGNNEQFF. The DNA for the CDR3 is TGTGCCAGCAGCGGCGGGATGATACAGGGGAACAATGAGCAGTTCTTC.

The chain has TRBV12-3 or TRBV12-4 and TRBJ2-1, with TRBD1 identical over 9 bases. This CDR3 contains 14 residues. Unmatched junction bases numbered 5, after V lost 7 bases and J lost 4 bases. CDR3 sequence: CASTMDRGYNEQFF. The CDR3 DNA sequence: TGTGCCAGCACAATGGACAGGGGTTACAATGAGCAGTTCTTC.

The chain uses TRBV20-1 and TRBJ2-3; TRBD2 aligns across 9 bases. The germline V gene encodes CDR1 DFQATT and CDR2 SNEGSKA (reference sequence). The junction had 0 bases not matched to a gene; V was cut back by 2 bases and J by 0 bases. CDR3 length equals 14 residues. The CDR3 bases are TGCAGTGCTAGAACTAGCGGGAGCACAGATACGCAGTATTTT. The encoded protein is CSARTSGSTDTQYF.

The chain carries TRBV12-3 or TRBV12-4 and TRBJ2-7, with D uncertain. The CDR3 spans 12 residues. V dropped 3 bases and J dropped 0 bases, with 3 bases sitting between them. The CDR3 DNA sequence: TGTGCCAGCAGTTTCGTCTCCTACGAGCAGTACTTC. It specifies CASSFVSYEQYF.

This clonotype was recorded a few times. The J gene is TRBJ2-3, the V gene TRBV20-1; possibly TRBD2 for D (6 bases). Trimming took off 1 base at V and 0 bases at J, with 11 bases between the two ends. CDR1 DFQATT and CDR2 SNEGSKA come from the germline V gene (reference sequence). The CDR3 totals 15 residues. The CDR3 nucleotides read TGCAGTGCTAGAGTCGGCGGGACTAGCACAGATACGCAGTATTTT. Translated: CSARVGGTSTDTQYF.

V is TRBV12-3 or TRBV12-4 and J is TRBJ1-1, with a weak D call TRBD1 (5 bases). The CDR3 has 13 amino acids. V dropped 4 bases and J dropped 7 bases, with 13 bases sitting between them. CDR3: CASSSLRGNEAFF. The CDR3 DNA reads as TGTGCCAGCAGTTCCTTGAGGGGCAATGAAGCTTTCTTT.

The chain recombines TRBV7-9 with TRBJ2-2; TRBD1 agrees at 7 bases. The CDR3 contains 13 residues. V lost 11 bases, J lost 5 bases, and 8 bases stayed unmatched. CDR1 is SEHNR and CDR2 is FQNEAQ in the germline V gene (reference sequence). In nucleotides, the CDR3 is TGTGCCGGCACAGGGGCCCATACCGGGGAGCTGTTTTTT. Protein sequence: CAGTGAHTGELFF. The variable domain in full, completed from reference TRBV7-9 and TRBJ2-2, reads DTGVSQNPRHKITKRGQNVTFRCDPISEHNRLYWYRQTLGQGPEFLTYFQNEAQLEKSRLLSDRFSAERPKGSFSTLEIQRTEQGDSAMYLCAGTGAHTGELFFGEGSRLTVL.

The chain employs TRBV27 and TRBJ2-3, with 14 positions matching TRBD2. The CDR3 has 17 residues. CDR1 MNHEY and CDR2 SMNVEV come from the germline V gene (reference sequence). Germline trimming cut 5 bases from V and 2 bases from J; bases unmatched to any gene: 6. Here the CDR3 DNA reads TGTGCCAGCAGTACGGGACTAGCGGGAGCCTCCACAGATACGCAGTATTTT. Amino acids: CASSTGLAGASTDTQYF.